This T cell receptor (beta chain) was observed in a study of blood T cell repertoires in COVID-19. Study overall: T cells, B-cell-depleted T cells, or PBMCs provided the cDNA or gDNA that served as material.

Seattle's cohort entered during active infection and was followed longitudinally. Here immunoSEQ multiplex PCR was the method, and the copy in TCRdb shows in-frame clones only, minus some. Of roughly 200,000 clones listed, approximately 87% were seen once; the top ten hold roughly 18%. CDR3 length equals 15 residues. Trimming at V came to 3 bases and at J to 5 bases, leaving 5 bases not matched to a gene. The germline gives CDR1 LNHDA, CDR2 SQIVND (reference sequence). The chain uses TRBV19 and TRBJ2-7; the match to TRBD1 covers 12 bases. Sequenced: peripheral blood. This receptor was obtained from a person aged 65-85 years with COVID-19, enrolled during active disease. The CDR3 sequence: CASSMLGQGAHEQYF. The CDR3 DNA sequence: TGTGCCAGTAGTATGTTGGGACAGGGGGCCCACGAGCAGTACTTC.